The 20 T cell receptor beta chains below were found in one sample sequenced in a study of blood T cell repertoires in COVID-19. Profiled with immunoSEQ multiplex PCR; TCRdb holds only in-frame clones, not every one. The sample contains fewer than 350,000 clones, about 90% of which appear only once. Sequencing was done on a sample of peripheral blood. Receptors were obtained from a woman aged 25 to 39 with COVID-19, enrolled during active disease.

The chain uses TRBV27 and TRBJ1-1; 9 bases map to TRBD1. This CDR3 contains 18 residues. Per germline, CDR1 MNHEY and CDR2 SMNVEV (reference sequence). With V trimmed by 3 bases and J by 0 bases, 11 bases remained unmatched. The CDR3 sequence: CASSLGRGTGLMNTEAFF. The CDR3 bases are TGTGCCAGCAGTTTGGGTAGGGGGACAGGGCTCATGAACACTGAAGCTTTCTTT.

The V call is TRBV28, the J call TRBJ1-6; D is perhaps TRBD1 (6 bases). The CDR3 totals 14 residues. V was clipped by 2 bases and J by 6 bases, with 8 bases between them. Per germline, CDR1 MDHEN and CDR2 SYDVKM. CDR3 loop: CASSLTGFNSPLHF. The CDR3, as DNA: TGTGCCAGCAGTTTAACAGGGTTTAATTCACCCCTCCACTTT.

This chain links TRBV5-1 with TRBJ2-7, with D possibly being TRBD2 (5 bases). The V gene lost 0 bases and the J gene lost 0 bases, with 13 bases spanning the gap. From germline, CDR1 is SGHRS and CDR2 YFSETQ. This CDR3 spans 16 amino acids. DNA of the CDR3: TGCGCCAGCAGCTTGGCCGAGGGCTTCCGCTCCTACGAGCAGTACTTC. Translating gives CASSLAEGFRSYEQYF.

J is TRBJ1-1 and V is TRBV14; the D gene is possibly TRBD1 (6 bases). The V and J ends lost 0 bases and 1 base respectively, with 18 bases between them. This CDR3 has 18 residues. The germline gives CDR1 SGHDN, CDR2 FVKESK. The CDR3 loop is CASSQDLWGGQKNTEAFF. The CDR3 DNA sequence: TGTGCCAGCAGCCAAGATTTGTGGGGGGGCCAGAAGAACACTGAAGCTTTCTTT.

The V and J genes are TRBV5-1 and TRBJ2-7; 7 bases agree with TRBD1. CDR1 SGHRS and CDR2 YFSETQ come from the germline V gene. The CDR3 loop spans 15 amino acids. Losses at the gene ends were 7 bases for V and 0 bases for J; bases not matched to a gene: 10. The CDR3, as DNA: TGCGCCAGCGGCCAAGGGGGCAGCCTCTCCTACGAGCAGTACTTC. Translated, it gives CASGQGGSLSYEQYF.

The rearrangement links TRBV6-2 or TRBV6-3 to TRBJ2-5; TRBD1 matches 10 bases. Germline V gene sequence: CDR1 MNHEY, CDR2 SVGEGT. Trimming at V came to 2 bases and at J to 5 bases, leaving 5 bases not matched to a gene. CDR3 length: 15 residues. CDR3 sequence reads: CASSYPGTGEETQYF. The DNA for the CDR3 is TGTGCCAGCAGTTACCCCGGGACAGGGGAGGAGACCCAGTACTTC.

In DNA form, the CDR3 reads TGTGCCAGCAGTTACTACGGGACAGGGGGCACCTACGAGCAGTACTTC. Encoded protein: CASSYYGTGGTYEQYF. V and J are TRBV6-5 and TRBJ2-7; 12 bases are a match to TRBD1. J was trimmed by 2 bases and V by 1 base; bases with no gene match: 3. This CDR3 spans 16 amino acids. Germline-derived CDR1 and CDR2 are MNHEY and SVGAGI.

In DNA form, the CDR3 reads TGTGCCACCAGCAGAGATAGGCGGGGGGGCCCCACCGGGGAGCTGTTTTTT. Translating it yields CATSRDRRGGPTGELFF. The chain recombines TRBV15 with TRBJ2-2; TRBD2 matches 9 bases. This CDR3 is built from 17 residues. V lost 0 bases to trimming and J lost 4 bases; unmatched junction nucleotides: 6. Germline V gene data show CDR1 as LNHNV and CDR2 as YYDKDF (reference sequence).

The V gene is TRBV7-9, the J gene TRBJ1-3; D gene ambiguous. With 0 bases removed from V and 3 bases from J, the gap between germline ends came to 12 bases. CDR1 is SEHNR and CDR2 is FQNEAQ in the germline V gene (reference sequence). The CDR3 has 16 amino acids. Written as DNA, the CDR3 is TGTGCCAGCAGCTTAGCGCTAGGCGTACATGGAAACACCATATATTTT. Its protein is CASSLALGVHGNTIYF.

V gene TRBV18 combines with J gene TRBJ1-4; 7 positions match TRBD1. V gave up 4 bases and J gave up 11 bases; unmatched junction bases: 7. CDR1 and CDR2 from the germline V gene are KGHSH and LQKENI. The CDR3 is 13 residues long. CDR3 DNA: TGTGCCAGCTCACTCGGGACAGAGTGGAAACTGTTTTTT. Its translation is CASSLGTEWKLFF.

This chain connects TRBV6-5 to TRBJ2-7; a weak D match, TRBD1 (5 bases). Trimming took 6 bases from V and 6 from J, leaving 15 bases between them. The germline CDR1 and CDR2 sequences are MNHEY and SVGAGI. This CDR3 has 13 residues. CDR3 nucleotide sequence: TGTGCCAGCAGGACCCTCCCCACAGGCGAGCAGTACTTC. Protein sequence: CASRTLPTGEQYF.

The CDR3 sequence is CASSFLGDHGYTF. CDR3 bases: TGTGCCAGCAGTTTTCTAGGGGATCATGGCTACACCTTC. The V and J genes are TRBV27 and TRBJ1-2, with TRBD1 as a possible D gene (5 bases). The germline V and J ends were trimmed by 3 bases and 6 bases, with 11 bases remaining between them. Germline V lookup: CDR1 MNHEY, CDR2 SMNVEV (reference sequence). This CDR3 has 13 amino acids.

The chain links TRBV29-1 to TRBJ1-5; 9 bases are shared with TRBD1. Per the germline V gene, CDR1 is SQVTM and CDR2 is ANQGSEA. V gave up 6 bases and J gave up 6 bases; unmatched junction bases: 12. This CDR3 contains 15 residues. The CDR3 DNA sequence: TGCAGCGTCCACCGGGGACAGGGTGTGATTCAGCCCCAGCATTTT. Protein: CSVHRGQGVIQPQHF.

The chain couples TRBV2 to TRBJ1-3; 12 positions match TRBD1. The CDR3 runs to 17 residues. V lost 6 bases to trimming and J lost 4 bases; unmatched junction nucleotides: 10. Germline CDR1 SNHLY, CDR2 FYNNEI. This CDR3 is CASRRGQGARRGNTIYF. CDR3 nucleotide sequence: TGTGCCAGCAGGAGGGGACAGGGGGCGCGAAGAGGAAACACCATATATTTT.

V and J are TRBV5-6 and TRBJ1-4; TRBD1 matches at 7 bases. J was trimmed by 3 bases and V by 2 bases; bases with no gene match: 4. CDR1 and CDR2 (germline): SGHDT, YYEEEE. The CDR3 is made up of 15 amino acids. The CDR3 DNA reads as TGTGCCAGCAGCTTCAGGGGACAGTCTAATGAAAAACTGTTTTTT. Protein: CASSFRGQSNEKLFF. Variable domain in full (rest from reference TRBV5-6 and TRBJ1-4): DAGVTQSPTHLIKTRGQQVTLRCSPKSGHDTVSWYQQALGQGPQFIFQYYEEEERQRGNFPDRFSGHQFPNYSSELNVNALLLGDSALYLCASSFRGQSNEKLFFGSGTQLSVL.

This chain connects TRBV27 to TRBJ1-1; D ambiguous. This CDR3 is 13 amino acids long. V was cut by 6 bases and J by 2 bases, with 10 bases left in between. The germline V gene has CDR1 MNHEY and CDR2 SMNVEV (reference sequence). The CDR3 nucleotides read TGTGCCAGCAGCCCAATCCCCAACACTGAAGCTTTCTTT. Translation: CASSPIPNTEAFF.

This chain uses TRBV7-9 with TRBJ2-7, with 8 bases matching TRBD1. There are 15 residues in the CDR3. The germline V gene has CDR1 SEHNR and CDR2 FQNEAQ (reference sequence). With 3 bases clipped from V and 5 bases from J, the junction kept 9 bases outside the gene matches. In nucleotides, the CDR3 is TGTGCCAGCAGCTTGGGCCCACAGGGGGTCAACGAGCAGTACTTC. Its translation: CASSLGPQGVNEQYF.

This chain joins TRBV29-1 and TRBJ1-6; weak D call: TRBD1 (6 bases). Germline V gene sequence: CDR1 SQVTM, CDR2 ANQGSEA. Trimming left V 0 bases short and J 12 bases short, with 12 bases between. The CDR3 has 13 amino acids. CDR3 sequence: CSVEEGGGRPLHF. The CDR3 DNA sequence: TGCAGCGTTGAAGAAGGGGGGGGGAGACCCCTCCACTTT.

The rearrangement joins TRBV3-1 (or the pseudogene TRBV3-2) to TRBJ2-4, with 7 bases lining up with TRBD1. Trimming cost V 4 bases and J 1 base; bases outside gene matches: 7. CDR1 and CDR2 from the germline V gene are LGHDT and YNNKEL (reference sequence). The CDR3 contains 16 residues. CDR3 amino acids: CASSLRDSWAKNIQYF. The CDR3 region has the DNA TGTGCCAGCAGCCTCAGGGACAGTTGGGCCAAAAACATTCAGTACTTC.

The V call is TRBV19, the J call TRBJ1-6, with 10 bases that match TRBD1. The CDR3 contains 16 residues. Losses at the gene ends were 3 bases for V and 10 bases for J; bases not matched to a gene: 9. CDR1 and CDR2 from the germline V gene are LNHDA and SQIVND (reference sequence). CDR3 in DNA: TGTGCCAGTAGTATTGTCTCTGGGACAGGGGAATCACCCCTCCACTTT. This sequence encodes CASSIVSGTGESPLHF.